This T cell receptor (beta chain) is from a study of cytomegalovirus exposure and HLA in healthy donors. The study ran its PCR with 60 Vbeta and 13 Jbeta primers. TCRdb keeps only in-frame clones here, not all; method: immunoSEQ multiplex PCR. The table records hundreds of thousands of clones, roughly 75% of them present only once. Concerning this clone itself: Its antigen remains unidentified.

CDR1 and CDR2 from the germline V gene are MNHNS and SASEGT. The CDR3 spans 12 residues. The ends were cut back, 6 bases at V and 7 bases at J, with 12 bases in the middle. The study's findings and limits: Most CMV-associated TCR beta chains appeared HLA-restricted in a later analysis. Among the CMV-associated chains, a few were confirmed in vitro as specific for CMV antigens. A link between a missense DCLRE1C variant and TCR beta V- and J-gene trimming emerged from a later analysis.

The sequence came from a woman aged 25 to 39 in good health and CMV-seronegative. This chain uses TRBV6-1 with TRBJ1-1; D perhaps matches TRBD1 (5 bases). Specimen: PBMCs. Here the CDR3 reads CASRTDSREAFF. In nucleotides, the CDR3 is TGTGCCAGCAGGACAGACTCACGTGAAGCTTTCTTT.